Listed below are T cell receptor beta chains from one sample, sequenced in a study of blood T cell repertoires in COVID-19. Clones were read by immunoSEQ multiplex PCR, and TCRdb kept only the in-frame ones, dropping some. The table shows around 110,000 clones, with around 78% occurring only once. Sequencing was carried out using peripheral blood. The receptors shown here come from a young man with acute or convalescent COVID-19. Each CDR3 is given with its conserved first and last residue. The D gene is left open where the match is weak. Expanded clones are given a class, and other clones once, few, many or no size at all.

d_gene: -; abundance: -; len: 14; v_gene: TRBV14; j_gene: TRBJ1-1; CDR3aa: CASSPRQINTEAFF; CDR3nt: TGTGCCAGCAGCCCCCGACAGATTAACACTGAAGCTTTCTTT
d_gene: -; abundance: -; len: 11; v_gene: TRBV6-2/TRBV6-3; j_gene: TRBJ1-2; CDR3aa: CASSYSYGYTF; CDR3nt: TGTGCCAGCAGTTATTCTTATGGCTACACCTTC
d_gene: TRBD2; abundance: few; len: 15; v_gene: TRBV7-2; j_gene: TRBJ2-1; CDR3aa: CASSLTSGALNEQFF; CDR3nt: TGTGCCAGCAGCTTAACTAGCGGGGCATTGAATGAGCAGTTCTTC
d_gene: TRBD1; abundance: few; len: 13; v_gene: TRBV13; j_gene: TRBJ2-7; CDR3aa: CASSLGRGLEQYF; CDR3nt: TGTGCCAGCAGCTTAGGCAGGGGGCTCGAGCAGTACTTC
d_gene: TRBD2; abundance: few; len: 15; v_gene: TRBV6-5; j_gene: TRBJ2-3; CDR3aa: CASKVAGVGTDTQYF; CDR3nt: TGTGCCAGCAAAGTGGCGGGAGTCGGCACAGATACGCAGTATTTT
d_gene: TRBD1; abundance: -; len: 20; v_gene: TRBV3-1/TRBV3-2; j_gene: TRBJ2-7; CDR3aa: CASSQVLWNDGTGGTYEQYF; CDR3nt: TGTGCCAGCAGCCAAGTTCTGTGGAATGACGGGACAGGGGGCACCTACGAGCAGTACTTC
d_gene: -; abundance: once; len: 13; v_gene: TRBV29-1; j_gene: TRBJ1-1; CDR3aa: CSVEKGGDTEAFF; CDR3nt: TGCAGCGTTGAAAAGGGGGGGGACACTGAAGCTTTCTTT
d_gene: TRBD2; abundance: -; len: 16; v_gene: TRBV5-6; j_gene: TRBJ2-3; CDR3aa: CASSATRLAGADTQYF; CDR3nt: TGTGCCAGCAGCGCGACCCGACTAGCGGGGGCAGATACGCAGTATTTT
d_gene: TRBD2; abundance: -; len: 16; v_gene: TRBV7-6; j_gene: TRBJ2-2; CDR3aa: CASSLGVTSPTGELFF; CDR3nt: TGTGCCAGCAGCTTAGGCGTGACTAGCCCTACCGGGGAGCTGTTTTTT
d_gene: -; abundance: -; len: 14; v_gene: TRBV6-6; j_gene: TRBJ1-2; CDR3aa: CASSYSMGGGGYTF; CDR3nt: TGTGCCAGCAGTTACTCGATGGGGGGAGGGGGCTACACCTTC
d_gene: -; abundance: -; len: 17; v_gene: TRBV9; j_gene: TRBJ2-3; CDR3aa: CASSSRAGLDLTDTQYF; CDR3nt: TGTGCCAGCAGCTCGCGCGCGGGACTCGACCTCACAGATACGCAGTATTTT
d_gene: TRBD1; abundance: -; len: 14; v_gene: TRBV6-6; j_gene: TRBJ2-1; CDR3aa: CASRSGTGGNEQFF; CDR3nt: TGTGCCAGCAGATCCGGGACAGGGGGGAATGAGCAGTTCTTC
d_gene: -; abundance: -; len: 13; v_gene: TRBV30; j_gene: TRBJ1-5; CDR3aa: CAWSAQGSQPQHF; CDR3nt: TGTGCCTGGAGTGCACAGGGAAGTCAGCCCCAGCATTTT
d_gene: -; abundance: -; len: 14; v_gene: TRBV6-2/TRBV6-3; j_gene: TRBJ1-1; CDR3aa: CASSSGTANTEAFF; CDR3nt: TGTGCCAGCAGTTCCGGGACTGCGAACACTGAAGCTTTCTTT
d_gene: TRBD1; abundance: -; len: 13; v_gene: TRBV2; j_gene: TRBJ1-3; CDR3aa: CASSADRANTIYF; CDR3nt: TGTGCCAGCAGCGCAGACAGGGCAAACACCATATATTTT
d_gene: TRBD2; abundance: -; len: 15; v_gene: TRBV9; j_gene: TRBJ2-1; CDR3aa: CASSVGGGVFNEQFF; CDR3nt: TGTGCCAGCAGCGTAGGCGGGGGGGTCTTCAATGAGCAGTTCTTC
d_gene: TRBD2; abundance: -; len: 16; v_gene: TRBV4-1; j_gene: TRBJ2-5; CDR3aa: CASSPNVAGGQETQYF; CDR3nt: TGCGCCAGCAGCCCGAACGTAGCGGGGGGCCAAGAGACCCAGTACTTC
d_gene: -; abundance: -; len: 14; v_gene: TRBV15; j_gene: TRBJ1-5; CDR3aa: CATSRPGGNQPQHF; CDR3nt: TGTGCCACCAGCAGACCGGGAGGCAATCAGCCCCAGCATTTT
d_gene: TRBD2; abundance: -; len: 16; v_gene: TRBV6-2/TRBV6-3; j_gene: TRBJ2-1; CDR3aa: CASSQAGGLTYNEQFF; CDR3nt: TGTGCCAGCAGTCAAGCGGGGGGGTTAACCTACAATGAGCAGTTCTTC
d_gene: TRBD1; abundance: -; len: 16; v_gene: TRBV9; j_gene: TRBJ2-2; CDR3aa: CASSGRDRGRHGELFF; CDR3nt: TGTGCCAGCAGCGGCCGGGACAGGGGGCGCCACGGGGAGCTGTTTTTT
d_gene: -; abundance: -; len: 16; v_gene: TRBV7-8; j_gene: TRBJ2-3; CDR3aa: CASRTRQILFGDTQYF; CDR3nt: TGTGCCAGCAGAACCCGACAGATACTCTTTGGAGATACGCAGTATTTT
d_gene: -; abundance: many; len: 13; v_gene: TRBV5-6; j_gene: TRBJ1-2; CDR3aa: CASDSGANYGYTF; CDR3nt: TGTGCCAGCGACAGTGGAGCTAACTATGGCTACACCTTC
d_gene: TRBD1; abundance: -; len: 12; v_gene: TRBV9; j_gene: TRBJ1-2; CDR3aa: CASRTGGSGYTF; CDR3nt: TGTGCCAGCAGGACAGGGGGCAGTGGCTACACCTTC
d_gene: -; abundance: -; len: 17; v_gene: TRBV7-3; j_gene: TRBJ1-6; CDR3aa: CASSLDQVGSYNSPLHF; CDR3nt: TGTGCCAGCAGCTTAGACCAGGTAGGCTCCTATAATTCACCCCTCCACTTT
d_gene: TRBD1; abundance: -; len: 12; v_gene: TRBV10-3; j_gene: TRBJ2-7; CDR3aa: CAIQGDGPEQYF; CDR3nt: TGTGCCATACAGGGGGATGGGCCCGAGCAGTACTTC
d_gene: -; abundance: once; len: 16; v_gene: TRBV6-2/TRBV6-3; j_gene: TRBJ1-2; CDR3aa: CASSYDSSWSKYGYTF; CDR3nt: TGTGCCAGCAGTTACGACAGCTCGTGGTCCAAGTATGGCTACACCTTC
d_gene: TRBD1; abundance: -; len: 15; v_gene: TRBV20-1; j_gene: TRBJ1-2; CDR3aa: CSASPRTGEGYGYTF; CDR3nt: TGCAGTGCTAGTCCCAGGACAGGGGAAGGCTATGGCTACACCTTC
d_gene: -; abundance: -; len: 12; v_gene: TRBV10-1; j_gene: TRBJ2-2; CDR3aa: CASSLQTGELFF; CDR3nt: TGCGCCAGCAGTCTTCAGACCGGGGAGCTGTTTTTT
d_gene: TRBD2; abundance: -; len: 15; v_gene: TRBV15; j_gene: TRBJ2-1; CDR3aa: CATSGGLAGGPEQFF; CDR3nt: TGTGCCACCAGCGGCGGACTAGCGGGGGGCCCTGAGCAGTTCTTC
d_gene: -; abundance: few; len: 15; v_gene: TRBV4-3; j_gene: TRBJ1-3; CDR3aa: CASSQDRASGNTIYF; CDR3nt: TGCGCCAGCAGCCAAGATAGAGCCTCTGGAAACACCATATATTTT
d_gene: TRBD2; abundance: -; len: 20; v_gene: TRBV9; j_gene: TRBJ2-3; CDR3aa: CASSVEARGLAGGPTDTQYF; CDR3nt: TGTGCCAGCAGCGTAGAGGCCCGGGGACTAGCGGGGGGGCCGACAGATACGCAGTATTTT
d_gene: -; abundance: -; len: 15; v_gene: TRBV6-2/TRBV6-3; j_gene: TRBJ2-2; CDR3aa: CASSEQGRGIGELFF; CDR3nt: TGTGCCAGCAGCGAGCAGGGCCGGGGGATCGGGGAGCTGTTTTTT
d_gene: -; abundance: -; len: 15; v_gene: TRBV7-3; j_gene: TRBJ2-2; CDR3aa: CASSSSTGNTGELFF; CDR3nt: -
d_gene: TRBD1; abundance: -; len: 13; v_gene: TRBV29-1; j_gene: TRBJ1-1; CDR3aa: CSALDRGPAEAFF; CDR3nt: TGCAGCGCCCTGGACAGGGGGCCGGCTGAAGCTTTCTTT
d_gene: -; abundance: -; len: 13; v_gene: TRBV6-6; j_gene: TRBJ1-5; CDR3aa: CASSSYRNQPQHF; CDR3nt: TGTGCCAGCAGTTCTTACAGGAATCAGCCCCAGCATTTT
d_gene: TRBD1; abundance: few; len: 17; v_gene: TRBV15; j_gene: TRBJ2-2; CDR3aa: CATSPSDRGHLRGELFF; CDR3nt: TGTGCCACCAGCCCTTCGGACAGGGGGCACCTACGCGGGGAGCTGTTTTTT
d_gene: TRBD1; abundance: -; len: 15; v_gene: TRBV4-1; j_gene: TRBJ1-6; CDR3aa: CASSRVRDRGSPLHF; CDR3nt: TGCGCCAGCAGCCGAGTCCGGGACAGGGGCTCACCCCTCCACTTT
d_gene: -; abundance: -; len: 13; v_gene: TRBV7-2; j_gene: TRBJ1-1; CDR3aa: CASSLVRGPEAFF; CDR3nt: TGTGCCAGCAGCTTAGTGCGCGGCCCTGAAGCTTTCTTT
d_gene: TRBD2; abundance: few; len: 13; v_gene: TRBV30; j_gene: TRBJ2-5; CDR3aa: CALRDYPQETQYF; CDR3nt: TGTGCCCTTAGGGACTATCCACAAGAGACCCAGTACTTC
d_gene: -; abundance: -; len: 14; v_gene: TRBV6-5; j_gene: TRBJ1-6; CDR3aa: CASEEQLFNSPLHF; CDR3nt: TGTGCCAGCGAAGAGCAACTCTTCAATTCACCCCTCCACTTT
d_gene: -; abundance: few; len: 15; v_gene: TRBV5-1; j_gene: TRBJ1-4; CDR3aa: CASSPKLATNEKLFF; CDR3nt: TGCGCCAGCAGCCCTAAATTAGCGACTAATGAAAAACTGTTTTTT
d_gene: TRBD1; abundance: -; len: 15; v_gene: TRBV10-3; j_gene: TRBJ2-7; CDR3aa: CAISGTDRVIDEQYF; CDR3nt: TGTGCCATCAGTGGGACGGACAGGGTCATTGACGAGCAGTACTTC
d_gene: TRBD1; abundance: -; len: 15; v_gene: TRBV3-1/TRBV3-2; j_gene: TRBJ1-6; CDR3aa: CASSQGNRGHSPLHF; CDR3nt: TGTGCCAGCAGCCAAGGGAACAGGGGGCATTCACCCCTCCACTTT
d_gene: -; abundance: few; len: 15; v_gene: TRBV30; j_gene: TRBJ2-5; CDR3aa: CAWSVWRGRGETQYF; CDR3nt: TGTGCCTGGAGTGTATGGAGGGGGCGAGGAGAGACCCAGTACTTC
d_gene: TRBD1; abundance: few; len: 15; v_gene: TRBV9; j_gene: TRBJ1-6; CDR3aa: CASSVAGTGSSPLHF; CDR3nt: TGTGCCAGCAGCGTAGCCGGGACAGGGAGTTCACCCCTCCACTTT
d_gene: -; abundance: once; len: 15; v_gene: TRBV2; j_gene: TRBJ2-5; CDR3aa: CASSEAQGIQETQYF; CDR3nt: TGTGCCAGCAGTGAAGCCCAGGGGATCCAAGAGACCCAGTACTTC
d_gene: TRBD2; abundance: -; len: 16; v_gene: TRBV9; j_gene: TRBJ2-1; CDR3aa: CASSVTSGRGNNEQFF; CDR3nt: TGTGCCAGCAGCGTGACTAGCGGGAGGGGGAACAATGAGCAGTTCTTC
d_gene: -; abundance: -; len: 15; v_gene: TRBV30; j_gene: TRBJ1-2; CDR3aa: CAWSPNLGVVYGYTF; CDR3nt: TGTGCCTGGAGTCCTAACCTCGGGGTTGTCTATGGCTACACCTTC
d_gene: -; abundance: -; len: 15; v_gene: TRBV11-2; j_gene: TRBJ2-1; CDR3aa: CASSFGSGTYNEQFF; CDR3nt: TGTGCCAGCAGCTTCGGTAGCGGCACCTACAATGAGCAGTTCTTC
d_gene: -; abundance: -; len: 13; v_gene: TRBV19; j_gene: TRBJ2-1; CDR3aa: CASSGGPYNEQFF; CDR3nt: TGTGCCAGTAGTGGTGGCCCCTACAATGAGCAGTTCTTC
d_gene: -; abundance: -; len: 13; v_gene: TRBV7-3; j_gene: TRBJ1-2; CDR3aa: CASSYGGIEGYTF; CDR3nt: TGTGCCAGCAGCTACGGGGGGATAGAAGGCTACACCTTC
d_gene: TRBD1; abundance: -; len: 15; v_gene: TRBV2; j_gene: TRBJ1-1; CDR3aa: CASNKRQGAYTEAFF; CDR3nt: TGTGCCAGCAATAAGCGACAGGGGGCATATACTGAAGCTTTCTTT
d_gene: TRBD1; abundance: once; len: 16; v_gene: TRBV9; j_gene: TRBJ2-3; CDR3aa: CASSPTRDSYTDTQYF; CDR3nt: TGTGCCAGCAGCCCCACCCGGGACAGCTACACAGATACGCAGTATTTT
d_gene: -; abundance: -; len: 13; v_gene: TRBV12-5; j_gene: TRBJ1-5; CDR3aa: CASGQGSNQPQHF; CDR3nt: TGTGCTAGTGGACAGGGTAGCAATCAGCCCCAGCATTTT
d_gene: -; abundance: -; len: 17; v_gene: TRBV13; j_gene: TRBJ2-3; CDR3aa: CASSLGSRAGRADTQYF; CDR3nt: TGTGCCAGCAGCTTAGGATCTCGGGCGGGCCGGGCAGATACGCAGTATTTT
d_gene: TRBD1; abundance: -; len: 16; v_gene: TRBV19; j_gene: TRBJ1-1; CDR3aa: CASSMRTGAMNTEAFF; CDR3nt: TGTGCCAGTAGTATGAGGACAGGGGCTATGAACACTGAAGCTTTCTTT
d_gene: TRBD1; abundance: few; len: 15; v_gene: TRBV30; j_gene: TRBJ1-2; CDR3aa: CAGGRWTGGIYGYTF; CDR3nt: TGTGCCGGAGGAAGATGGACAGGGGGGATCTATGGCTACACCTTC